The 29 T cell receptor beta chains reported below all come from one sample, sequenced in a study of blood T cell repertoires in COVID-19. Assay: immunoSEQ multiplex PCR; the TCRdb copy retains only in-frame clones and omits some. The sample carries about 70,000 clones, around 89% recorded once. The material sequenced was peripheral blood. The receptor set was obtained from a man aged 45-60 years with acute or convalescent COVID-19.

V usage is TRBV29-1 and J usage is TRBJ2-5; D not resolved. There are 13 residues in the CDR3. V lost 8 bases and J 2 bases, leaving 15 bases between the germline ends. The germline V gene has CDR1 SQVTM and CDR2 ANQGSEA. The CDR3 reads CSLQWARQETQYF. The CDR3 coding sequence is TGCAGCTTGCAGTGGGCACGGCAAGAGACCCAGTACTTC.

The chain carries TRBV7-2 and TRBJ2-1; 10 bases match TRBD2. Germline values: CDR1 SGHTA, CDR2 FQGNSA. V shed 1 base and J 6 bases; nucleotides not matched to a gene: 3. The CDR3 runs 15 residues. The CDR3 spells CASSLDPSGSNEQFF. Here the CDR3 DNA reads TGTGCCAGCAGCTTAGATCCTAGCGGGAGCAATGAGCAGTTCTTC.

This clone has only one observation. The V call is TRBV6-2 or TRBV6-3, the J call TRBJ2-1; 7 bases align to TRBD2. J gave up 0 bases and V 6 bases, and 5 bases lay outside the gene matches. CDR1 MNHEY and CDR2 SVGEGT come from the germline V gene. This CDR3 contains 15 residues. CDR3 region: CASSKLAISYNEQFF. In DNA form, the CDR3 reads TGTGCCAGCAGCAAACTAGCGATCTCCTACAATGAGCAGTTCTTC.

This rearrangement joins TRBV28 to TRBJ1-1; D may be TRBD1 (5 bases). Germline V gene lookup returns CDR1 MDHEN and CDR2 SYDVKM. This CDR3 spans 13 amino acids. V was cut by 6 bases and J by 5 bases, with 13 bases left in between. The CDR3 DNA sequence: TGTGCCAGCAGAAACTCAGGGCGGACTGAAGCTTTCTTT. Residues: CASRNSGRTEAFF.

This clone appeared a few times. The V and J genes are TRBV5-1 and TRBJ1-4; D is ambiguous. The CDR3 has 14 residues. Germline loops: CDR1 SGHRS, CDR2 YFSETQ. Trimming took 0 bases from V and 5 from J, leaving 8 bases between them. The CDR3 protein is CASSLGGKNEKLFF. DNA of the CDR3: TGCGCCAGCAGCTTGGGAGGAAAAAATGAAAAACTGTTTTTT. The complete variable domain, with remaining parts taken from reference TRBV5-1 and TRBJ1-4, reads KAGVTQTPRYLIKTRGQQVTLSCSPISGHRSVSWYQQTPGQGLQFLFEYFSETQRNKGNFPGRFSGRQFSNSRSEMNVSTLELGDSALYLCASSLGGKNEKLFFGSGTQLSVL.

The rearrangement uses TRBV28 and TRBJ2-1, with TRBD2 identical over 8 bases. The trim removed 5 bases at V and 1 base at J, leaving 22 bases unmatched. The CDR3 runs to 21 residues. Germline loops: CDR1 MDHEN, CDR2 SYDVKM. In nucleotides, the CDR3 is TGTGCCAGCAGTCCGCCCTTTACCGGGGTTAGCGGGGCCTCTTCCTACAATGAGCAGTTCTTC. Translation gives CASSPPFTGVSGASSYNEQFF.

CDR3 sequence (DNA): TGTGCCAGCAGCGCTACAGGGTCGCCTGAAAAACTGTTTTTT. It specifies CASSATGSPEKLFF. The chain couples TRBV7-2 to TRBJ1-4; D might be TRBD1 (6 bases). The CDR3 runs to 14 residues. The V and J ends lost 5 bases and 7 bases respectively, with 14 bases between them. Germline V gene data show CDR1 as SGHTA and CDR2 as FQGNSA.

This clone occurred once. The rearrangement uses TRBV9 and TRBJ1-3, with unresolved D. The germline V gene encodes CDR1 SGDLS and CDR2 YYNGEE. The V end was cut by 1 base, the J end by 0 bases, with 8 bases between. This CDR3 contains 15 residues. CDR3 sequence reads: CASSVNGDSGNTIYF. DNA for the CDR3: TGTGCCAGCAGCGTAAACGGAGACTCTGGAAACACCATATATTTT. Filled out from reference TRBV9 and TRBJ1-3, the complete variable domain reads DSGVTQTPKHLITATGQRVTLRCSPRSGDLSVYWYQQSLDQGLQFLIQYYNGEERAKGNILERFSAQQFPDLHSELNLSSLELGDSALYFCASSVNGDSGNTIYFGEGSWLTVV.

The genes are TRBV6-4 and TRBJ2-1, with D perhaps matching TRBD2 (5 bases). The V gene's germline CDR1 is MRHNA and CDR2 SNTAGT. The CDR3 consists of 15 residues. V lost 6 bases and J 9 bases, leaving 21 bases between the germline ends. The CDR3 DNA reads TGTGCCAGCAGCGAGCAGGTGGGAGCAGGCTTTGAGCAGTTCTTC. It translates to CASSEQVGAGFEQFF.

This clone was seen just once. The chain recombines TRBV25-1 with TRBJ2-5; TRBD2 is a possible D gene (5 bases). V lost 4 bases and J 1 base, leaving 13 bases between the germline ends. Per germline, CDR1 MGHDK and CDR2 SYGVNS. The CDR3 is made up of 15 amino acids. The CDR3 region has the DNA TGTGCCAGCAGTGTCCCTCGGGCGGGCCAAGAGACCCAGTACTTC. Translated: CASSVPRAGQETQYF.

The J gene is TRBJ2-1, the V gene TRBV18; TRBD2 matches 14 bases. The CDR3 is made up of 16 amino acids. CDR1 is KGHSH, CDR2 LQKENI, per germline. V was pared by 4 bases and J by 8 bases, with 7 bases of the junction left unmatched. The CDR3 DNA follows: TGTGCCAGCTCACGACTAGCGGGAGGGCCTACTGATGAGCAGTTCTTC. This gives the protein CASSRLAGGPTDEQFF.

The chain is built from TRBV7-2 and TRBJ2-1, with TRBD2 matching over 12 bases. V shed 5 bases, J shed 7 bases, and the junction held 6 bases outside the gene matches. CDR3 length equals 15 residues. Per germline, CDR1 SGHTA and CDR2 FQGNSA. The CDR3 DNA is TGTGCCAGCAGCCCCGGACTAGCGGGAAGGAATGAGCAGTTCTTC. Residues: CASSPGLAGRNEQFF.

The chain carries TRBV19 and TRBJ2-5, with TRBD2 matching over 12 bases. The CDR3 runs 15 residues. V was clipped by 3 bases and J by 5 bases; unmatched bases: 4. From germline, CDR1 is LNHDA and CDR2 SQIVND (reference sequence). The CDR3, as DNA: TGTGCCAGTAGTATGACTAGCGGGAGTTGGGAGACCCAGTACTTC. This gives the protein CASSMTSGSWETQYF. Full variable domain (outside the CDR3, taken from reference TRBV19 and TRBJ2-5): DGGITQSPKYLFRKEGQNVTLSCEQNLNHDAMYWYRQDPGQGLRLIYYSQIVNDFQKGDIAEGYSVSREKKESFPLTVTSAQKNPTAFYLCASSMTSGSWETQYFGPGTRLLVL.

This chain links TRBV6-5 with TRBJ2-3, with D unresolved. The length of the CDR3 is 14 residues. In germline, CDR1 is MNHEY, CDR2 SVGAGI. Trimming pared 7 bases from V and 0 bases from J, leaving 11 bases between. The CDR3, as DNA: TGTGCCAGCATGGCTTTACCTAGCACAGATACGCAGTATTTT. Translating it yields CASMALPSTDTQYF.

The chain uses TRBV10-3 and TRBJ2-7; TRBD1 might be the D (6 bases). The CDR3 totals 13 residues. Trimming cost V 10 bases and J 4 bases, with 17 bases left between them. Germline V gene data show CDR1 as ENHRY and CDR2 as SYGVKD. The CDR3 protein is CASSGAANYEQYF. The CDR3 DNA sequence: TGTGCCAGTTCAGGGGCAGCTAATTACGAGCAGTACTTC.

The rearrangement joins TRBV19 to TRBJ1-4, with 9 bases matching TRBD1. CDR1 is LNHDA, CDR2 SQIVND, per germline (reference sequence). Trimming took 6 bases from V and 7 from J; bases not matched to a gene: 3. This CDR3 has 13 amino acids. The CDR3 region is CASRGTGLEKLFF. For the CDR3, the DNA is TGTGCCAGTAGGGGGACAGGGCTTGAAAAACTGTTTTTT.

The chain joins TRBV28 to TRBJ2-4; possible D gene TRBD1, 5 bases. The CDR3 sequence is 16 residues long. Germline V lookup: CDR1 MDHEN, CDR2 SYDVKM. V lost 2 bases and J lost 0, with 11 bases in between. The chain's CDR3 is CASSLRGLIAKNIQYF. The CDR3 coding sequence is TGTGCCAGCAGTTTAAGGGGTCTCATAGCCAAAAACATTCAGTACTTC.

This clone was found once. V is TRBV28 and J is TRBJ1-1; no definite D call. Trimming cost V 8 bases and J 5 bases, with 15 bases left between them. The CDR3 consists of 13 residues. Germline V gene lookup returns CDR1 MDHEN and CDR2 SYDVKM. The CDR3 DNA follows: TGTGCCAGCCCGTCGGATTCCGGGACTGAAGCTTTCTTT. This encodes CASPSDSGTEAFF.

V and J are TRBV3-1 (or the pseudogene TRBV3-2) and TRBJ2-5; TRBD2 matches at 10 bases. V shed 3 bases and J 5 bases; nucleotides not matched to a gene: 6. Germline values: CDR1 LGHDT, CDR2 YNNKEL (reference sequence). This CDR3 contains 15 residues. CDR3 bases: TGTGCCAGCAGCCAGGCGGGACTAGCGTCTGAGACCCAGTACTTC. It translates to CASSQAGLASETQYF.

This clone was seen just once. The gene calls are TRBV7-2 and TRBJ2-2; D remains unclear. V lost 7 bases and J lost 2, with 2 bases in between. This CDR3 is 11 amino acids long. CDR1 is SGHTA, CDR2 FQGNSA, per germline. CDR3 region: CASTNTGELFF. In nucleotides, the CDR3 is TGTGCCAGCACAAACACCGGGGAGCTGTTTTTT.

The chain combines TRBV18 with TRBJ1-1, with D perhaps matching TRBD1 (6 bases). Germline CDR1 and CDR2: KGHSH and LQKENI. V shed 3 bases and J shed 1 base, with 9 bases lying between them. The CDR3 is 14 residues long. The CDR3 DNA is TGTGCCAGCTCACCCGGGACAACGAACACTGAAGCTTTCTTT. Its translation: CASSPGTTNTEAFF.

This clone has just one count. For the CDR3, the DNA is TGTGCCAGCAGTTTAATGAGCAGGGGGCTTTACAATGAGCAGTTCTTC. Amino acid sequence: CASSLMSRGLYNEQFF. The rearrangement uses TRBV27 and TRBJ2-1; 8 bases agree with TRBD1. The CDR3 runs to 16 residues. CDR1 and CDR2 from the germline V gene are MNHEY and SMNVEV (reference sequence). Trimming at V came to 2 bases and at J to 4 bases, leaving 7 bases not matched to a gene.

The chain uses TRBV28 and TRBJ1-2; TRBD1 aligns across 8 bases. Trimming removed 2 bases from V and 5 bases from J; junction bases left unmatched: 7. This CDR3 has 15 residues. CDR1 MDHEN and CDR2 SYDVKM come from the germline V gene. DNA of the CDR3: TGTGCCAGCAGTTTACCCCCCGGACAGGGATATGGCTACACCTTC. Residues: CASSLPPGQGYGYTF.

This clone was seen a handful of times. The V gene is TRBV3-1 (or the pseudogene TRBV3-2), the J gene TRBJ2-5; 15 positions agree with TRBD2. CDR1 is LGHDT and CDR2 is YNNKEL in the germline V gene (reference sequence). V was clipped by 1 base and J by 2 bases; unmatched bases: 5. This CDR3 is 18 amino acids long. The CDR3, as DNA: TGTGCCAGCAGCCAAGGCTTTGGACTAGCGGGAGGGCAAGAGACCCAGTACTTC. Residues: CASSQGFGLAGGQETQYF.

The rearrangement joins TRBV5-1 to TRBJ2-3; 7 bases fit TRBD1. CDR1 SGHRS and CDR2 YFSETQ come from the germline V gene. With 2 bases clipped from V and 0 bases from J, the junction kept 3 bases outside the gene matches. The length of the CDR3 is 15 residues. The CDR3, as DNA: TGCGCCAGCAGCTTAGGGGGCGCTAGCACAGATACGCAGTATTTT. Translated, it gives CASSLGGASTDTQYF.

This chain links TRBV29-1 with TRBJ1-2; perhaps TRBD1 as D (5 bases). The CDR3 is 18 residues long. The V and J ends lost 3 bases and 1 base respectively, with 24 bases between them. Germline loops: CDR1 SQVTM, CDR2 ANQGSEA. CDR3 nucleotides: TGCAGCGTTGAGGATCTGTCGGACACTACCTTCTTTAACTATGGCTACACCTTC. The encoded protein is CSVEDLSDTTFFNYGYTF.

V gene TRBV4-2 combines with J gene TRBJ2-5; TRBD1 is a possible D gene (5 bases). Trimming removed 0 bases from V and 7 bases from J, with 15 bases in between. The length of the CDR3 is 15 residues. In germline, CDR1 is LGHNA, CDR2 YNFKEQ. The CDR3 sequence: CASSQETAPELTQYF. CDR3 DNA sequence: TGTGCCAGCAGCCAAGAGACAGCCCCGGAGTTGACCCAGTACTTC.

The chain employs TRBV14 and TRBJ1-3; D uncertain. Germline CDR1 SGHDN, CDR2 FVKESK. The V end was cut by 0 bases, the J end by 0 bases, with 9 bases between. CDR3 length: 16 amino acids. The CDR3 sequence: CASSQESQLSGNTIYF. Here the CDR3 DNA reads TGTGCCAGCAGCCAAGAATCACAGCTCTCTGGAAACACCATATATTTT.

The chain employs TRBV30 and TRBJ2-3, with a possible D match to TRBD1 (6 bases). The germline V gene has CDR1 GTSNPN and CDR2 SVGIG (reference sequence). Trimming pared 4 bases from V and 7 bases from J, leaving 18 bases between. The CDR3 sequence is 14 residues long. The CDR3 coding sequence is TGTGCCTGGATGTGGGGCAGGGGAACGAATACGCAGTATTTT. Translated: CAWMWGRGTNTQYF. Full variable domain (rest looked up from reference TRBV30 and TRBJ2-3): SQTIHQWPATLVQPVGSPLSLECTVEGTSNPNLYWYRQAAGRGLQLLFYSVGIGQISSEVPQNLSASRPQDRQFILSSKKLLLSDSGFYLCAWMWGRGTNTQYFGPGTRLTVL.